The 27 T cell receptor beta chains presented below share a single source sample, sequenced in a study of human T cells and chemical hapten exposure. Time point here: healthy volunteer bleed at 6 weeks. Researchers extracted total RNA from unfractionated whole blood. TCRdb ran MiXCR on the RACE reads and lists one entry per CDR3 protein. This sample has some 65,000 distinct CDR3 sequences, with approximately 6.1% found just once. Sample: whole blood. These receptors came from a female donor in good health. Some clones in this sample may be carry-over from other donors' samples.

With respect to this clonotype: Being one base from a much bigger clone, this may be a read error. This sequence joins TRBV11-2 and TRBJ2-3; 7 nucleotides line up with TRBD2. Looked up from germline, CDR1 is SGHAT and CDR2 is FQNNGV. This CDR3 has 13 residues. The CDR3 here is CDSNKAGPDTQYF. Written as DNA, the CDR3 is TGTGACAGCAACAAAGCGGGGCCAGATACGCAGTATTTT.

This clonotype was seen more than once but under ten times. V gene TRBV5-4 combines with J gene TRBJ1-5; D gene ambiguous. Trimming took off 0 bases at V and 3 bases at J, with 4 bases between the two ends. CDR1 is SGHNT and CDR2 is YYREEE in the germline V gene (reference sequence). This CDR3 is built from 13 residues. DNA for the CDR3: TGTGCCAGCAGCTTGGATCCCAATCAGCCCCAGCATTTT. Protein product: CASSLDPNQPQHF.

This sequence joins TRBV25-1 and TRBJ1-6; tentatively, D is TRBD1 (6 bases). V was cut by 6 bases and J by 10 bases, with 22 bases left in between. Germline V gene sequence: CDR1 MGHDK, CDR2 SYGVNS. CDR3 length equals 16 residues. The CDR3 coding sequence is TGTGCCAGCAGAGAGGGGGGCAACCGCAGGGAATCACCCCTCCACTTT. Protein: CASREGGNRRESPLHF.

This clonotype was observed a handful of times. The V and J genes are TRBV7-2 and TRBJ2-3; D call uncertain. Trimming took off 1 base at V and 2 bases at J, with 10 bases between the two ends. Per germline, CDR1 SGHTA and CDR2 FQGNSA. The CDR3 has 15 residues. CDR3 bases: TGTGCCAGCAGCTTAGTAGGCGCCCACACAGATACGCAGTATTTT. Its translation is CASSLVGAHTDTQYF.

This clonotype turned up a few times. The chain employs TRBV28 and TRBJ2-2; 10 bases agree with TRBD2. The germline gives CDR1 MDHEN, CDR2 SYDVKM. Unmatched junction bases numbered 8, after V lost 8 bases and J lost 5 bases. CDR3 length: 15 amino acids. The CDR3 DNA follows: TGTGCCAGCGGACTTCAGCGGGGGGGGACCGGGGAGCTGTTTTTT. This codes for CASGLQRGGTGELFF.

Comment on this clonotype: A much more abundant neighbour one base away suggests this may be a read error. The chain links TRBV20-1 to TRBJ2-3; 7 bases fit TRBD1. Germline V gene lookup returns CDR1 DFQATT and CDR2 SNEGSKA (reference sequence). The CDR3 is 13 amino acids. The CDR3 DNA is TGCAGTGCGAGGAGGACAGGCACAGGTACGCAGTATTTT. Translating it yields CSARRTGTGTQYF.

In its sample, this clonotype was seen many times. The chain joins TRBV10-3 to TRBJ2-7; TRBD1 aligns across 7 bases. The CDR3 is 13 residues long. The germline V gene encodes CDR1 ENHRY and CDR2 SYGVKD. The trim removed 8 bases at V and 6 bases at J, leaving 10 bases unmatched. As DNA, the CDR3 is TGTGCCATCGGGCTACAGGGGACCGCCGAGCAGTACTTC. This translates into CAIGLQGTAEQYF.

Many counts were recorded for this clonotype. The chain combines TRBV7-9 with TRBJ1-1; the D is unclear. V was clipped by 2 bases and J by 6 bases, with 7 bases between them. Germline CDR1 reads SEHNR; CDR2 reads FQNEAQ (reference sequence). CDR3 size: 12 residues. CDR3 coding DNA: TGTGCCAGCAGCTTACAGATGGCTGAAGCTTTCTTT. Translated: CASSLQMAEAFF. The full variable domain, completed using reference TRBV7-9 and TRBJ1-1, is DTGVSQNPRHKITKRGQNVTFRCDPISEHNRLYWYRQTLGQGPEFLTYFQNEAQLEKSRLLSDRFSAERPKGSFSTLEIQRTEQGDSAMYLCASSLQMAEAFFGQGTRLTVV.

V usage is TRBV5-1 and J usage is TRBJ2-7, with TRBD1 matching over 7 bases. The V and J ends lost 3 bases and 3 bases, in that order; junction bases with no gene match: 6. This CDR3 spans 14 amino acids. Germline lookup yields CDR1 SGHRS and CDR2 YFSETQ. The CDR3 DNA is TGCGCCAGCAGCTCGGGACAGCCTGTCTACGAGCAGTACTTC. It translates to CASSSGQPVYEQYF. Drawing the rest from reference TRBV5-1 and TRBJ2-7, the complete variable domain is KAGVTQTPRYLIKTRGQQVTLSCSPISGHRSVSWYQQTPGQGLQFLFEYFSETQRNKGNFPGRFSGRQFSNSRSEMNVSTLELGDSALYLCASSSGQPVYEQYFGPGTRLTVT.

This clonotype occurred many times. The V call is TRBV5-1, the J call TRBJ2-5; D is undetermined. Germline CDR1 SGHRS, CDR2 YFSETQ. The CDR3 runs to 13 residues. Trimming removed 1 base from V and 3 bases from J, with 7 bases in between. CDR3 nucleotide sequence: TGCGCCAGCAGCTTGAGTGGGGAAGAGACCCAGTACTTC. Residues: CASSLSGEETQYF.

With regard to this clonotype: The junction shows a germline mismatch at one end, possibly a read error. The genes are TRBV2 and TRBJ2-5, with TRBD2 matching over 10 bases. Germline CDR1 SNHLY, CDR2 FYNNEI. This CDR3 region has 12 residues. This chain's CDR3 is CASSLAGEAQYF. The DNA for the CDR3 is TGTGCCAGCAGCCTAGCGGGAGAGGCCCAGTACTTC.

The chain uses TRBV3-1 and TRBJ2-2; no firm D call. Trimming left V 3 bases short and J 9 bases short, with 8 bases between. This CDR3 is 12 amino acids long. Germline CDR1 is LGHDT and CDR2 is YNNKEL (reference sequence). The CDR3 reads CASSQVQRELFF. DNA of the CDR3: TGTGCCAGCAGCCAGGTACAGAGGGAGCTGTTTTTT.

This clonotype was observed a handful of times. This sequence joins TRBV3-1 and TRBJ2-1; the match to TRBD2 covers 14 bases. CDR3 length: 16 amino acids. V trimming: 4 bases; J trimming: 8 bases; junction bases outside the gene matches: 7. Germline assignment: CDR1 LGHDT and CDR2 YNNKEL (reference sequence). CDR3 protein: CASSPIGLAGGYEQFF. The CDR3 nucleotides read TGTGCCAGCAGCCCTATTGGACTAGCGGGAGGCTATGAGCAGTTCTTC.

This clonotype has at least ten counts. V gene TRBV3-1 combines with J gene TRBJ2-3; 7 bases agree with TRBD2. Trimming cost V 0 bases and J 4 bases; bases outside gene matches: 4. This CDR3 region has 15 residues. Germline loops: CDR1 LGHDT, CDR2 YNNKEL (reference sequence). The CDR3 reads CASSQDGGRADTQYF. Written as DNA, the CDR3 is TGTGCCAGCAGCCAAGACGGGGGGAGGGCAGATACGCAGTATTTT.

The table lists this clonotype with a few counts. V usage is TRBV29-1 and J usage is TRBJ1-1, with a possible D match to TRBD1 (5 bases). Per the germline V gene, CDR1 is SQVTM and CDR2 is ANQGSEA. Trimming pared 3 bases from V and 11 bases from J, leaving 19 bases between. The CDR3 consists of 13 residues. CDR3 nucleotides: TGCAGCGTTGAGGTGGACACCCGATCGGGGGCTTTCTTT. It yields the protein CSVEVDTRSGAFF.

This clonotype has just a few counts. The chain carries TRBV24-1 and TRBJ2-3, with TRBD2 as a possible D gene (6 bases). This CDR3 has 16 amino acids. Per germline, CDR1 KGHDR and CDR2 SFDVKD. Trimming removed 1 base at V and 5 bases at J, with 15 bases between. DNA for the CDR3: TGTGCCACCAGTGATTTCCCCGGCGGGACGGTAGATACGCAGTATTTT. This codes for CATSDFPGGTVDTQYF.

V gene TRBV5-1 combines with J gene TRBJ2-5, with 11 bases identical to TRBD2. This CDR3 has 16 residues. J lost 5 bases, V lost 3 bases, and 9 bases had no gene match. Germline CDR1 reads SGHRS; CDR2 reads YFSETQ. The CDR3 region has the DNA TGCGCCAGCAGCTCCTCGGTAGCGGGGGGGCAGGAGACCCAGTACTTC. Amino acid sequence: CASSSSVAGGQETQYF.

This clonotype has just a few counts. The rearrangement uses TRBV24-1 and TRBJ2-6; the D is unclear. Germline V gene lookup returns CDR1 KGHDR and CDR2 SFDVKD. Trimming cost V 10 bases and J 0 bases, with 9 bases left between them. The CDR3 has 14 residues. The CDR3 nucleotides read TGTGCCACGGCACCCAACTCTGGGGCCAACGTCCTGACTTTC. Amino acid sequence: CATAPNSGANVLTF.

The V gene is TRBV30, the J gene TRBJ2-7; 9 nucleotides line up with TRBD1. The CDR3 covers 13 residues. V shed 4 bases and J 1 base; nucleotides not matched to a gene: 2. The germline V gene encodes CDR1 GTSNPN and CDR2 SVGIG (reference sequence). The CDR3 sequence is CAWTDRGSYEQYF. CDR3 coding DNA: TGTGCCTGGACGGACAGGGGTTCCTACGAGCAGTACTTC. The full variable domain, with the rest looked up from reference TRBV30 and TRBJ2-7, is SQTIHQWPATLVQPVGSPLSLECTVEGTSNPNLYWYRQAAGRGLQLLFYSVGIGQISSEVPQNLSASRPQDRQFILSSKKLLLSDSGFYLCAWTDRGSYEQYFGPGTRLTVT.

There are a few counts of this clonotype. The chain is built from TRBV5-6 and TRBJ1-6; 7 bases agree with TRBD1. CDR1 is SGHDT, CDR2 YYEEEE, per germline. After removal of 0 bases from V and 8 bases from J, the junction contained 2 bases not matched to a gene. There are 14 residues in the CDR3. This CDR3 is CASSLDRGYSPLHF. CDR3 nucleotide sequence: TGTGCCAGCAGCTTGGACAGGGGCTATTCACCCCTCCACTTT.

In its sample, this clonotype was seen many times. The J gene is TRBJ1-2, the V gene TRBV20-1; tentative D call: TRBD1 (6 bases). Trimming took off 6 bases at V and 2 bases at J, with 13 bases between the two ends. Germline V gives CDR1 DFQATT, CDR2 SNEGSKA (reference sequence). This CDR3 is 13 amino acids long. The CDR3 loop is CSALGGQNYGYTF. For the CDR3, the DNA is TGCAGTGCCCTCGGCGGACAGAACTATGGCTACACCTTC.

The V and J genes are TRBV5-1 and TRBJ2-1; TRBD2 is a possible D gene (5 bases). The ends were cut back, 4 bases at V and 0 bases at J, with 11 bases in the middle. The CDR3 runs 15 residues. Germline V gene data show CDR1 as SGHRS and CDR2 as YFSETQ. CDR3 residues: CASSRGDSSYNEQFF. Here the CDR3 DNA reads TGCGCCAGCAGCCGGGGTGATAGCTCCTACAATGAGCAGTTCTTC.

This clonotype was picked up many times. The V gene is TRBV5-1, the J gene TRBJ1-1, with TRBD1 as a possible D gene (5 bases). The V and J ends lost 7 bases and 7 bases respectively, with 26 bases between them. The CDR3 is 16 amino acids. Germline assignment: CDR1 SGHRS and CDR2 YFSETQ. The CDR3 spells CASYSDKGRYIGEAFF. DNA of the CDR3: TGCGCCAGCTATTCGGACAAGGGGCGGTACATCGGTGAAGCTTTCTTT. The full variable domain, completed using reference TRBV5-1 and TRBJ1-1, is KAGVTQTPRYLIKTRGQQVTLSCSPISGHRSVSWYQQTPGQGLQFLFEYFSETQRNKGNFPGRFSGRQFSNSRSEMNVSTLELGDSALYLCASYSDKGRYIGEAFFGQGTRLTVV.

This clonotype was seen many times. The chain carries TRBV7-3 and TRBJ2-5; 8 nucleotides agree with TRBD1. Germline CDR1 is SGHTA and CDR2 is FQGTGA. The V gene end was trimmed by 5 bases and the J gene end by 5 bases; junction bases not matched to a gene: 4. The CDR3 runs to 13 residues. The CDR3 DNA reads TGTGCCAGCAGCAACACAGGGGGTGAGACCCAGTACTTC. Translated, it gives CASSNTGGETQYF.

Many counts were recorded for this clonotype. The CDR3 region is CASSPDYGRGLGPDTQYF. CDR3 sequence (DNA): TGTGCCAGCAGCCCGGACTATGGGCGGGGCCTTGGTCCAGATACGCAGTATTTT. The V gene is TRBV3-1, the J gene TRBJ2-3; weak D call: TRBD2 (6 bases). Germline V CDR1 and CDR2: LGHDT, YNNKEL (reference sequence). CDR3 size: 18 residues. Trimming removed 4 bases at V and 4 bases at J, with 24 bases between.

This clonotype was observed a few times. This rearrangement joins TRBV12-3 or TRBV12-4 to TRBJ1-5; TRBD1 is a possible D gene (5 bases). The CDR3 is made up of 14 amino acids. V was pared by 3 bases and J by 6 bases, with 12 bases between. CDR3 DNA: TGTGCCAGCAGTTTTGGGGGGGTGGCTCAGCCCCAGCATTTT. This gives the protein CASSFGGVAQPQHF.

This clonotype has a handful of counts. The rearrangement links TRBV20-1 to TRBJ2-7; weak D call: TRBD2 (6 bases). The length of the CDR3 is 17 residues. Germline V gene data show CDR1 as DFQATT and CDR2 as SNEGSKA (reference sequence). Trimming pared 5 bases from V and 5 bases from J, leaving 28 bases between. CDR3 sequence (DNA): TGCAGTGCTCATCCCCGCGGGGCCCCCACAAGATCGGACGAGCAGTACTTC. Amino acids: CSAHPRGAPTRSDEQYF.